This T cell receptor beta chain was found in a study of blood T cell repertoires in COVID-19. Study at large: Sources were T cells, B-cell-depleted T cells, or PBMCs; the material itself was cDNA or gDNA.

Clones were read by immunoSEQ multiplex PCR, and TCRdb kept only the in-frame ones, dropping some. The table records 180,000 or so clones, about nine tenths of them present only once. This clone came up a few times. The sequence was obtained from a woman between 45 and 60 years old with acute or convalescent COVID-19. Sequencing was done on a sample of peripheral blood.

In nucleotides, the CDR3 is TGTGCCAGCAGTTTAGGCTACGGGACAGGGGATCGCTATGGCTACACCTTC. Protein: CASSLGYGTGDRYGYTF. The V call is TRBV27, the J call TRBJ1-2; 10 bases agree with TRBD1. With V trimmed by 2 bases and J by 4 bases, 10 bases remained unmatched. There are 17 residues in the CDR3. Germline lookup yields CDR1 MNHEY and CDR2 SMNVEV (reference sequence).